The 4 T cell receptor beta chains below come from one sample, sequenced in a study of cytomegalovirus exposure and HLA in healthy donors. PCR primers comprised 60 Vbeta and 13 Jbeta primers. The protocol was immunoSEQ multiplex PCR, while the TCRdb copy is restricted to in-frame clones and leaves out a portion. This sample yields about 260,000 clones, of which around four fifths are seen a single time; 2% to 2.5% belongs to the top ten. The material sequenced was PBMCs. These receptors originate from a woman aged 35 to 49 in good health and CMV-seropositive.

The chain uses TRBV6-5 and TRBJ1-1; 7 bases agree with TRBD1. The CDR3 is made up of 14 amino acids. Germline V lookup: CDR1 MNHEY, CDR2 SVGAGI. Germline trimming cut 7 bases from V and 0 bases from J; bases unmatched to any gene: 5. CDR3 coding DNA: TGTGCCAGCAAACTAGGGACAGTGAACACTGAAGCTTTCTTT. It codes for CASKLGTVNTEAFF.

This rearrangement joins TRBV7-6 to TRBJ2-5, with no clear D. This CDR3 is built from 13 residues. Germline assignment: CDR1 SGHVS and CDR2 FNYEAQ. V was clipped by 4 bases and J by 5 bases, with 11 bases between them. The CDR3 here is CASSSATWETQYF. The CDR3 DNA sequence: TGTGCCAGCAGCTCAGCCACATGGGAGACCCAGTACTTC.

This rearrangement joins TRBV6-5 to TRBJ2-1; the D gene is possibly TRBD1 (5 bases). The CDR3 is 14 residues long. The germline V gene has CDR1 MNHEY and CDR2 SVGAGI. V lost 0 bases to trimming and J lost 3 bases, with 6 bases between them. The CDR3 loop reads CASSYSDSYNEQFF. Here the CDR3 DNA reads TGTGCCAGCAGTTACTCTGACAGCTACAATGAGCAGTTCTTC.

This clone was recorded a few times. V is TRBV29-1 and J is TRBJ2-5; a weak D match, TRBD1 (5 bases). The V and J ends lost 4 bases and 5 bases respectively, with 14 bases between them. The CDR3 totals 13 residues. Looked up from germline, CDR1 is SQVTM and CDR2 is ANQGSEA. The CDR3 DNA reads as TGCAGCGTTGGGTCAGGGTTGTGGGAGACCCAGTACTTC. Protein sequence: CSVGSGLWETQYF.